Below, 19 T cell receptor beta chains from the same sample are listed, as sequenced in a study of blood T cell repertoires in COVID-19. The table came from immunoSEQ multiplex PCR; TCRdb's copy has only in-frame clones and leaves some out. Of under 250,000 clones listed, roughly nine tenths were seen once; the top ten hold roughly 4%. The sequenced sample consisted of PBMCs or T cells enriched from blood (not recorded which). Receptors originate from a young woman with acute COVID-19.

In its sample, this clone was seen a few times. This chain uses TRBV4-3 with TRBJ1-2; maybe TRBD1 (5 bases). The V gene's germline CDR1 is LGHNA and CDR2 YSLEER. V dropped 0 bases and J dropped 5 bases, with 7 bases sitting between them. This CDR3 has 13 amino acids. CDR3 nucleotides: TGCGCCAGCAGCCAAGAGACAGCTTATGGCTACACCTTC. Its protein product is CASSQETAYGYTF.

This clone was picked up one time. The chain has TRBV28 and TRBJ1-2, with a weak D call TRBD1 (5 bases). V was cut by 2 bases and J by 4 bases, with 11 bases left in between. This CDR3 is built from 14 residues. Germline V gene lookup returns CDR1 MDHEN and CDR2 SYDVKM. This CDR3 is CASSLAGFGYGYTF. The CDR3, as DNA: TGTGCCAGCAGTTTAGCAGGGTTTGGCTATGGCTACACCTTC.

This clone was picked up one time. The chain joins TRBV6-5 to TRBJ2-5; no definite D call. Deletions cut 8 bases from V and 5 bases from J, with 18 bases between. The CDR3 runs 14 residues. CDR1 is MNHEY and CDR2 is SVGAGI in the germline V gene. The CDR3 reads CASGGSRVSETQYF. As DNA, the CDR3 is TGTGCCAGCGGCGGATCCCGGGTCTCCGAGACCCAGTACTTC.

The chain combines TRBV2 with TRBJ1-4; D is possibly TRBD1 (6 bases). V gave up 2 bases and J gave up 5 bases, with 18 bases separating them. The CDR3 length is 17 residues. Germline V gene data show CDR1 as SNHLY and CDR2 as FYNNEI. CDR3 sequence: CASSESRNRERNEKLFF. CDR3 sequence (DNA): TGTGCCAGCAGTGAAAGTCGGAACAGGGAGAGAAATGAAAAACTGTTTTTT.

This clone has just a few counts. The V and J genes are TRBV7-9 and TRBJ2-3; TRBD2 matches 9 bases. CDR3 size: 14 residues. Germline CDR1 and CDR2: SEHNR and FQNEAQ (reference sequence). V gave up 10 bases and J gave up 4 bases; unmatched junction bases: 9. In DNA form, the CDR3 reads TGTGCCATTGTAGCGGGGGCCTATTCAGATACGCAGTATTTT. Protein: CAIVAGAYSDTQYF. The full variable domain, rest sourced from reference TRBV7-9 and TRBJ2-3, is DTGVSQNPRHKITKRGQNVTFRCDPISEHNRLYWYRQTLGQGPEFLTYFQNEAQLEKSRLLSDRFSAERPKGSFSTLEIQRTEQGDSAMYLCAIVAGAYSDTQYFGPGTRLTVL.

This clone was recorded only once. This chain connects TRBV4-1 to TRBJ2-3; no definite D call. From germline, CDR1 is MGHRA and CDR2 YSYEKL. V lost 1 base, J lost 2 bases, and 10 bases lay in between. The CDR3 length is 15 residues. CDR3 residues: CASSQVRGNTDTQYF. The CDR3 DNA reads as TGCGCCAGCAGCCAAGTACGCGGTAACACAGATACGCAGTATTTT.

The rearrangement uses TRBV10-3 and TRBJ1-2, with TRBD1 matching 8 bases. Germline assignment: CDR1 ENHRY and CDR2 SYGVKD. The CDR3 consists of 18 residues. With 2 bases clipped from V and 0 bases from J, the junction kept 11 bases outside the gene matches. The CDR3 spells CAISEDDGTGSANYGYTF. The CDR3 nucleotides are TGTGCCATCAGTGAGGACGACGGGACAGGCTCAGCTAACTATGGCTACACCTTC.

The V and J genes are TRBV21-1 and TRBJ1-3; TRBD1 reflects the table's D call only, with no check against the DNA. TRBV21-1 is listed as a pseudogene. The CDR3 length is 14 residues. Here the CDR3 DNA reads TGTGCCAGCAGCACCTCAGTATCGGGAAACACCATATATTTT. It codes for CASSTSVSGNTIYF.

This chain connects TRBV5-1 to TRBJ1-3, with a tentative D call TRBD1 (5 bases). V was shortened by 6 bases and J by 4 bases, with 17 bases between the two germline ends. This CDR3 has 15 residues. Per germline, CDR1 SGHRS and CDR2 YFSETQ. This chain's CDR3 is CASTLTTGFGNTIYF. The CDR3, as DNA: TGCGCCAGCACCCTTACCACAGGATTCGGAAACACCATATATTTT. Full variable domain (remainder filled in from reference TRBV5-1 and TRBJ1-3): KAGVTQTPRYLIKTRGQQVTLSCSPISGHRSVSWYQQTPGQGLQFLFEYFSETQRNKGNFPGRFSGRQFSNSRSEMNVSTLELGDSALYLCASTLTTGFGNTIYFGEGSWLTVV.

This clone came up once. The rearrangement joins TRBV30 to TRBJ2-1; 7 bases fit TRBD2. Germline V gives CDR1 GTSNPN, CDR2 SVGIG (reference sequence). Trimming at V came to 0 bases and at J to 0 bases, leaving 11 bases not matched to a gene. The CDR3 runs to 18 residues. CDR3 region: CAWSVRRAGVRSYNEQFF. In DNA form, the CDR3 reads TGTGCCTGGAGTGTACGTCGGGCGGGGGTGCGCTCCTACAATGAGCAGTTCTTC.

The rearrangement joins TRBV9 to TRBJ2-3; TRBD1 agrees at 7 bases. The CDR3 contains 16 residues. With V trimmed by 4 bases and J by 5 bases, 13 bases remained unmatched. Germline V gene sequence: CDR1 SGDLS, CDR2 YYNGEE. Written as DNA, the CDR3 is TGTGCCAGCAGCAAAGAAGGACAGGCTGTTAAAGATACGCAGTATTTT. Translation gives CASSKEGQAVKDTQYF. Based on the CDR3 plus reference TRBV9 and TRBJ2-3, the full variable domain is DSGVTQTPKHLITATGQRVTLRCSPRSGDLSVYWYQQSLDQGLQFLIQYYNGEERAKGNILERFSAQQFPDLHSELNLSSLELGDSALYFCASSKEGQAVKDTQYFGPGTRLTVL.

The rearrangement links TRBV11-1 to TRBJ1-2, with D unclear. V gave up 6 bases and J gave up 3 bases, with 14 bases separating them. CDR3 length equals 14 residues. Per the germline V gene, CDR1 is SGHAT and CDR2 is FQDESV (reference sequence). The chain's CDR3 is CASRKGPEDYGYTF. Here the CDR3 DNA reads TGTGCCAGCAGAAAAGGCCCGGAGGACTATGGCTACACCTTC.

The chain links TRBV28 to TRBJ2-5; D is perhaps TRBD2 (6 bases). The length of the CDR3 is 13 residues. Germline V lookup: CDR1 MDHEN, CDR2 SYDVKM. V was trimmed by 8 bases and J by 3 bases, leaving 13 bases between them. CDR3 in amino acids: CASGEDAEETQYF. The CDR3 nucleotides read TGTGCCAGCGGGGAGGATGCTGAAGAGACCCAGTACTTC.

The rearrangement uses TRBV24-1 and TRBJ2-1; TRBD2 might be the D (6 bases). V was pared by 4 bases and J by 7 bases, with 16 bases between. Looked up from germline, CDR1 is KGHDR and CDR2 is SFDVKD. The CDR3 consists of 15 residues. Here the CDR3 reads CATSDPLRAGNEQFF. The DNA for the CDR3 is TGTGCCACCAGTGACCCTCTCCGGGCGGGGAATGAGCAGTTCTTC.

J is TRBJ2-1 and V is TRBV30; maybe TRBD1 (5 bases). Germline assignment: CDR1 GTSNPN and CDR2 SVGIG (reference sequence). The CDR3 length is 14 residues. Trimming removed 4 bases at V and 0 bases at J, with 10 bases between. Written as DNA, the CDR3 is TGTGCCTGGATTAAGGGGCTCTCCTACAATGAGCAGTTCTTC. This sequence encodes CAWIKGLSYNEQFF.

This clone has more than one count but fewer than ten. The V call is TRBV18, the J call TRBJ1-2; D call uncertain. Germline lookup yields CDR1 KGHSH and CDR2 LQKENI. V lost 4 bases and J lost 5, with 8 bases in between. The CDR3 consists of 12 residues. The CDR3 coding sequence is TGTGCCAGCTCACTCGAGAGTTATGGCTACACCTTC. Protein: CASSLESYGYTF.

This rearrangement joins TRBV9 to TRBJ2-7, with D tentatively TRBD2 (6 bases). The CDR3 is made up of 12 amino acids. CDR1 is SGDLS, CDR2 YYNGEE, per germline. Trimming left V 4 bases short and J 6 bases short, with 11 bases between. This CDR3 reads CASSPGTGEQYF. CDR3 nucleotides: TGTGCCAGCAGCCCCGGGACTGGCGAGCAGTACTTC.

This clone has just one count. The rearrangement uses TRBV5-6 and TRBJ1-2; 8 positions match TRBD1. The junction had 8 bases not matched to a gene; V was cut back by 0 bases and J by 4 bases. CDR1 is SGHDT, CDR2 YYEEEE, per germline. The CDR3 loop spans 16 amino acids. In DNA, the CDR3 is TGTGCCAGCAGCTTGGAGGGACAGGCGCCGGCCTATGGCTACACCTTC. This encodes CASSLEGQAPAYGYTF.

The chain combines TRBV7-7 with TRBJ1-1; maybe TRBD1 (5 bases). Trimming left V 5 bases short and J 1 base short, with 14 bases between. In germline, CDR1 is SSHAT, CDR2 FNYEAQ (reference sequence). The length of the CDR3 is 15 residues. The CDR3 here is CASSPLRGENTEAFF. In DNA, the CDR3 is TGTGCCAGCAGCCCCCTGCGGGGGGAGAACACTGAAGCTTTCTTT.